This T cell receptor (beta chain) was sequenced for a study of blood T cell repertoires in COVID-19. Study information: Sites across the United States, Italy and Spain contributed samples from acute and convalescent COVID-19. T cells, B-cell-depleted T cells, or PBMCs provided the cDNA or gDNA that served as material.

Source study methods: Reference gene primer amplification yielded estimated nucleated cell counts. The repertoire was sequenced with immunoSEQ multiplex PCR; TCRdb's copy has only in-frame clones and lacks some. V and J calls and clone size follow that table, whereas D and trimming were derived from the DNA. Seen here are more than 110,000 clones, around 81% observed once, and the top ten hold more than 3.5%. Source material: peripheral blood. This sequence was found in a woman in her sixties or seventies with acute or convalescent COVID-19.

CDR3 DNA: TGTGCCAGCAGCTCGCAGGGAAACACTGAAGCTTTCTTT. It is translated as CASSSQGNTEAFF. This chain links TRBV11-3 with TRBJ1-1; a possible D gene is TRBD1 (5 bases). CDR1 and CDR2 (germline): SGHNT, YENEEA. The CDR3 sequence is 13 residues long. V was clipped by 4 bases and J by 2 bases, with 8 bases between them.